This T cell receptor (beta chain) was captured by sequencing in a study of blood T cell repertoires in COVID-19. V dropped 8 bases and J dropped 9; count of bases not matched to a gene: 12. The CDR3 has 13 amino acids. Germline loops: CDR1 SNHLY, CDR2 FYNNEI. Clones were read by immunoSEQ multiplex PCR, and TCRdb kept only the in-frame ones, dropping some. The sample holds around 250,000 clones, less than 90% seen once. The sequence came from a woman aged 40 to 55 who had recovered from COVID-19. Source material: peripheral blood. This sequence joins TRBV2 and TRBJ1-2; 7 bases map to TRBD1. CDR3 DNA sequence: TGTGCCAGCCCGTCTCCGGGACAGCCTAGCTACACCTTC. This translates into CASPSPGQPSYTF. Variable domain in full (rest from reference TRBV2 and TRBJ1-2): EPEVTQTPSHQVTQMGQEVILRCVPISNHLYFYWYRQILGQKVEFLVSFYNNEISEKSEIFDDQFSVERPDGSNFTLKIRSTKLEDSAMYFCASPSPGQPSYTFGSGTRLTVV.